These T cell receptor beta chains were read from a single sample in a study of molecular identifiers for immune sequencing clone quantification. TCRdb itself ran the PCR reads through MiXCR, one entry per CDR3 protein. The sample shows hundreds of thousands of distinct CDR3 sequences, 15% to 20% of them seen only once. The specimen was naive CD8+ T cells from blood, with Jurkat cell RNA spiked in. These receptors all stem from a human donor in good health. Some libraries in this study had Jurkat cell RNA spiked in. CDR3s include the opening cysteine and the closing phenylalanine or tryptophan. D genes are given only for firm matches. Some rows mark clone size as missing; the rest say once, few, many or name a class of expanded clone.

V gene	clone size	D gene	J gene	CDR3 protein	CDR3 DNA
TRBV19	few	-	TRBJ2-7	CASSIGGPDEQYF	TGTGCCAGTAGTATTGGTGGGCCGGACGAGCAGTACTTC
TRBV12-3/TRBV12-4	many	TRBD1	TRBJ2-3	CASSASRDRGFGTDTQYF	TGTGCCAGCAGTGCCTCCAGGGACAGGGGTTTCGGCACAGATACGCAGTATTTT
TRBV7-9	many	-	TRBJ2-4	CASSLAAAAIQYF	TGTGCCAGCAGCTTAGCGGCGGCGGCCATTCAGTACTTC
TRBV12-5	-	TRBD1	TRBJ2-5	CASGLDSVFQGARQETQYF	TGTGCTAGTGGTTTGGATTCTGTATTTCAGGGGGCTCGACAAGAGACCCAGTACTTC
TRBV5-4	many	TRBD2	TRBJ2-5	CASSLKLAGGRRETQYF	TGTGCCAGCAGCTTGAAACTAGCGGGAGGTAGGCGAGAGACCCAGTACTTC
TRBV7-6	many	-	TRBJ2-1	CASSGTWSSYNEQFF	TGTGCCAGCAGCGGGACTTGGAGCTCCTACAATGAGCAGTTCTTC
TRBV20-1	many	TRBD1	TRBJ1-1	CSADRIDRVVPEAFF	TGCAGTGCCGACAGAATTGACAGGGTTGTCCCTGAAGCTTTCTTT
TRBV12-3/TRBV12-4	-	-	TRBJ2-6	CASNDPGRISGANVLTF	TGTGCCAGCAACGATCCGGGACGGATCTCTGGGGCCAACGTCCTGACTTTC
TRBV24-1	many	TRBD1	TRBJ1-1	CATSTRDSEAFF	TGTGCCACCAGTACCCGGGACAGTGAAGCTTTCTTT
TRBV5-6	many	-	TRBJ2-7	CASSPRIAYEQYF	TGTGCCAGCAGCCCACGGATCGCCTACGAGCAGTACTTC
TRBV12-3/TRBV12-4	few	-	TRBJ2-1	CASKSGASYNEQFF	TGTGCCAGCAAGTCGGGGGCTAGCTACAATGAGCAGTTCTTC
TRBV27	-	-	TRBJ1-1	CASSFTQGRDTEAFF	TGTGCCAGCAGTTTTACCCAGGGGCGCGACACTGAAGCTTTCTTT
TRBV19	few	-	TRBJ1-5	CASSIYGYSNQPQHF	TGTGCCAGTAGTATCTACGGGTATAGCAATCAGCCCCAGCATTTT
TRBV7-8	many	-	TRBJ2-3	CASSSLLEGTDTQYF	TGTGCCAGCAGCTCCCTATTGGAGGGCACAGATACGCAGTATTTT
TRBV19	few	-	TRBJ2-1	CASSTQATREEFF	TGTGCCAGTAGTACCCAAGCTACGAGAGAAGAGTTCTTC
TRBV6-5	many	TRBD1	TRBJ1-5	CASSLYGTANQPQHF	TGTGCCAGCAGCCTATACGGGACAGCGAATCAGCCCCAGCATTTT
TRBV30	-	TRBD1	TRBJ1-6	CAQDREDSPLHF	TGTGCTCAGGACAGGGAGGATTCACCCCTCCACTTT
TRBV6-2/TRBV6-3	-	-	TRBJ2-1	CASSPIMAYNEQFF	TGTGCCAGCAGTCCTATCATGGCCTACAATGAGCAGTTCTTC
TRBV19	many	TRBD1	TRBJ2-2	CASNMGQELYTGELFF	TGTGCCAGTAACATGGGACAGGAGCTGTACACCGGGGAGCTGTTTTTT
TRBV7-9	many	-	TRBJ2-3	CASSQPNSRGDTQYF	TGTGCCAGCAGCCAACCGAACTCAAGGGGAGATACGCAGTATTTT
TRBV7-9	few	-	TRBJ2-3	CASSSPMGEFSFPDTQYF	TGTGCCAGCAGCTCACCAATGGGGGAGTTTAGTTTTCCAGATACGCAGTATTTT
TRBV7-9	-	-	TRBJ2-1	CASNSSGSSYNEQFF	TGTGCCAGCAACTCCTCCGGAAGCTCCTACAATGAGCAGTTCTTC
TRBV7-9	many	TRBD1	TRBJ2-3	CASSSRDRGNADTQYF	TGTGCCAGCAGCAGCCGGGACAGGGGTAACGCAGATACGCAGTATTTT
TRBV7-9	many	-	TRBJ1-3	CASSGPFGRGDGNTIYF	TGTGCCAGCAGCGGGCCGTTTGGCAGGGGCGATGGAAACACCATATATTTT
TRBV20-1	few	-	TRBJ2-1	CSAEVPSYNEQFF	TGCAGTGCCGAAGTCCCCTCCTACAATGAGCAGTTCTTC
TRBV7-9	many	TRBD2	TRBJ2-3	CASSSGTSGSVDTQYF	TGTGCCAGCAGCTCGGGGACTAGCGGGAGTGTAGATACGCAGTATTTT
TRBV11-2	many	TRBD2	TRBJ2-1	CASSLLAGVYNEQFF	TGTGCCAGCAGCCTACTAGCGGGGGTATACAATGAGCAGTTCTTC
TRBV12-5	many	-	TRBJ1-2	CASGLPPPDWPWGYTF	TGTGCTAGTGGTTTGCCCCCCCCGGACTGGCCATGGGGCTACACCTTC
TRBV19	many	TRBD1	TRBJ1-6	CASSMKGQGVYNSPLHF	TGTGCCAGTAGTATGAAGGGACAGGGGGTCTATAATTCACCCCTCCACTTT
TRBV5-5	few	TRBD2	TRBJ2-2	CASSLVLAGAFRELFF	TGTGCCAGCAGCTTGGTTCTAGCGGGGGCCTTCCGGGAGCTGTTTTTT
TRBV7-9	many	TRBD1	TRBJ2-3	CASSSSLDRVGTDTQYF	TGTGCCAGCAGCTCCTCCCTGGACAGGGTAGGCACAGATACGCAGTATTTT
TRBV20-1	many	-	TRBJ1-1	CSYNRENTEAFF	TGCAGTTACAACAGGGAGAACACTGAAGCTTTCTTT
TRBV5-6	-	TRBD2	TRBJ2-3	CASSLTSGDINTQYF	TGTGCCAGCAGCTTGACTAGCGGGGACATAAATACGCAGTATTTT
TRBV9	many	-	TRBJ1-2	CASSVEGVPIANYGYTF	TGTGCCAGCAGCGTAGAAGGGGTACCAATAGCTAACTATGGCTACACCTTC
TRBV20-1	-	-	TRBJ1-1	CSASHRVVAAEAFF	TGCAGTGCTAGTCACAGGGTGGTTGCGGCGGAAGCTTTCTTT
TRBV3-1	many	-	TRBJ2-1	CASSQDAGGEQFF	TGTGCCAGCAGCCAAGACGCTGGAGGTGAGCAGTTCTTC
TRBV27	-	-	TRBJ2-3	CASSLGLLDTQYF	TGTGCCAGCAGTTTAGGACTCCTAGATACGCAGTATTTT
TRBV4-1	many	TRBD2	TRBJ2-7	CASSQRAGTMPSYEQYF	TGCGCCAGCAGCCAGAGAGCGGGAACCATGCCCTCCTACGAGCAGTACTTC
TRBV20-1	many	TRBD2	TRBJ2-7	CSAKSGGPVYEQYF	TGCAGTGCTAAGAGCGGGGGGCCCGTCTACGAGCAGTACTTC
TRBV6-1	many	-	TRBJ2-7	CASSEIDAWGDEQYF	TGTGCCAGCAGTGAAATCGACGCCTGGGGTGACGAGCAGTACTTC
TRBV20-1	many	-	TRBJ2-7	CSAWDTPSYEQYF	TGCAGTGCATGGGACACCCCATCCTACGAGCAGTACTTC
TRBV12-3/TRBV12-4	-	TRBD1	TRBJ1-2	CASTTGGEGYTF	TGTGCCAGCACCACAGGGGGCGAGGGCTACACCTTC
TRBV12-5	many	-	TRBJ2-1	CASGLQGGWDEQFF	TGTGCTAGTGGTTTGCAGGGGGGCTGGGATGAGCAGTTCTTC
TRBV7-8	many	-	TRBJ1-5	CASSLGADGGPQHF	TGTGCCAGCAGCTTAGGGGCGGACGGTGGGCCCCAGCATTTT
TRBV19	few	-	TRBJ1-1	CASSIPLGMNTEAFF	TGTGCCAGTAGTATCCCATTAGGAATGAACACTGAAGCTTTCTTT
TRBV27	many	TRBD1	TRBJ1-1	CASSLRGDRGSTEAFF	TGTGCCAGCAGTTTAAGAGGGGACAGGGGGAGCACTGAAGCTTTCTTT
TRBV7-9	many	-	TRBJ2-7	CASSLAGLGDYEQYF	TGTGCCAGCAGCTTAGCGGGGTTAGGGGACTACGAGCAGTACTTC
TRBV11-2	-	-	TRBJ2-7	CASSTTPTYEQYF	TGTGCCAGCAGCACCACCCCTACCTACGAGCAGTACTTC
TRBV4-2	many	TRBD2	TRBJ2-7	CASSQALSSGGTYEQYF	TGTGCCAGCAGCCAAGCCCTATCTAGCGGGGGTACTTACGAGCAGTACTTC
TRBV11-2	-	TRBD1	TRBJ1-3	CASSPSDRVGSTIYF	TGTGCCAGCAGCCCGAGTGACAGGGTCGGAAGCACCATATATTTT
TRBV5-6	many	TRBD2	TRBJ2-3	CASSPPGLNADTQYF	TGTGCCAGCAGCCCGCCGGGACTAAATGCAGATACGCAGTATTTT
TRBV4-3	few	-	TRBJ2-3	CASSQGGGLTDTQYF	TGCGCCAGCAGCCAAGGGGGGGGGCTCACAGATACGCAGTATTTT
TRBV27	many	-	TRBJ2-7	CASSFLGVVGQGDEQYF	TGTGCCAGCAGTTTCCTTGGGGTGGTCGGGCAGGGTGACGAGCAGTACTTC
TRBV20-1	few	TRBD2	TRBJ2-7	CSARDHLAGGLYEQYF	TGCAGTGCTAGAGACCACTTAGCGGGGGGACTCTACGAGCAGTACTTC